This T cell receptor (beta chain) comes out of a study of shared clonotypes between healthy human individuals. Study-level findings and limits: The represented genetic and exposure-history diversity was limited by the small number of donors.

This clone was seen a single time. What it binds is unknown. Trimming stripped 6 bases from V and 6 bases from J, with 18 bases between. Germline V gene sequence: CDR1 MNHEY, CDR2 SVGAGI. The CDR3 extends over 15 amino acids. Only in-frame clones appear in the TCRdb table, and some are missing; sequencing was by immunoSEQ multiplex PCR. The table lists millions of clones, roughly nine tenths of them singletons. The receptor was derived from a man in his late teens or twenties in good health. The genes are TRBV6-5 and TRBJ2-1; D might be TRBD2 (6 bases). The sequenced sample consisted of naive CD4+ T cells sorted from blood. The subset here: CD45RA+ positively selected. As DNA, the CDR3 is TGTGCCAGCAGCCGCGGGACTCCGCAGGGCAATGAGCAGTTCTTC. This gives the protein CASSRGTPQGNEQFF.